This entry lists 2 T cell receptor beta chains sequenced from one sample in a study of regulatory T cells in long-lasting Graves disease. Libraries of TCR beta came from iRepertoire HTBI primers plus Arm-PCR of CDR3 regions. TCRdb processed the multiplex PCR reads anew with MiXCR; each CDR3 protein has one entry. The sample contains 400,000 to 450,000 distinct CDR3 sequences, around 14% of which appear only once. Time point reported: newly diagnosed GD, antithyroid drugs for less than 3 months. PBMCs were the source of the RNA used for TCR sequencing. The sample was also linked to a second study, of T cells in Graves' hyperthyroidism and ophthalmopathy.

Source: peripheral blood mononuclear cells (PBMCs), taken at new diagnosis, from a patient treated with antithyroid drugs. These receptors all come from a woman aged 25 to 39 with Graves disease.

This clonotype has only a few counts. A much larger clone sits a single nucleotide away, making a read error possible. The chain links TRBV12-3 or TRBV12-4 to TRBJ2-7; D might be TRBD2 (6 bases). The CDR3 is 11 amino acids. Written as DNA, the CDR3 is TGTGCCAGCAGTGGAGGGTTGCAACCGTGCTTC. Translation: CASSGGLQPCF.

This clonotype was picked up many times. The rearrangement uses TRBV12-3 or TRBV12-4 and TRBJ1-2, with a tentative D call TRBD1 (5 bases). The CDR3 has 13 amino acids. Deletions cut 3 bases from V and 8 bases from J, with 13 bases between. The CDR3 sequence: CASSFGGVGGYTF. The CDR3 nucleotides read TGTGCCAGCAGTTTCGGGGGGGTCGGCGGCTACACCTTC.